The entry below gives a single T cell receptor beta chain sequence along with its context. The test was conducted at deep level. Several immunoSEQ plates received, in even portions, the genomic DNA of each subset. Template for every sorted-subset replicate PCR totaled approximately 200 ng DNA, roughly 30,000 T cell genomes. The repertoire was sequenced with immunoSEQ multiplex PCR; TCRdb's copy has only in-frame clones and lacks some. Of fewer than 1.8 million clones listed, approximately 98.5% are singletons. The entry originates in a study of shared clonotypes between healthy human individuals. Germline CDR1 is SQVTM and CDR2 is ANQGSEA. V was pared by 6 bases and J by 1 base, with 12 bases of the junction left unmatched. The CDR3 loop spans 16 amino acids.

The receptor was isolated from a man aged 30-40 years in good health. The chain uses TRBV29-1 and TRBJ2-1, with 7 bases aligning to TRBD2. The specimen was naive CD4+ T cells sorted from blood. Subset here: CD45RA+ positively selected. The CDR3 bases are TGCAGCGTAAACGAAAGGACTAGTTGGTCCTACAATGAGCAGTTCTTC. Its protein product is CSVNERTSWSYNEQFF.